Shown below are 14 T cell receptor beta chains from a single sample sequenced in a study of cytomegalovirus exposure and HLA in healthy donors (dated by TCRdb to 2016 to 2017). Libraries were constructed by the immunoSEQ multiplex PCR assay. For the multiplex PCR, a mixture combining 60 forward primers for TCR Vbeta segments and 13 reverse primers for TCR Jbeta segments was used. This immuneACCESS table, as held by TCRdb, lists in-frame sequences with V and J called but not all clones. Of the missing ones, under half trace to an unresolved V gene in checked studies; the others have no known cause. In this sample the table shows 150,000 to 180,000 clones, 70% to 80% of which occur a single time. Of the sample, 10% to 15% falls within the top ten clones. The material sequenced was PBMCs. All receptors come from a man aged 30 to 45 in good health and CMV-seropositive.

This clone was detected a few times. This chain uses TRBV19 with TRBJ2-1; D is ambiguous. The CDR3 runs to 13 residues. Germline assignment: CDR1 LNHDA and CDR2 SQIVND (reference sequence). Trimming cost V 3 bases and J 4 bases, with 7 bases left between them. CDR3 DNA sequence: TGTGCCAGTAGTATGACTCTATACAATGAGCAGTTCTTC. Translated: CASSMTLYNEQFF.

The V gene is TRBV28, the J gene TRBJ2-7, with 11 bases matching TRBD1. CDR1 MDHEN and CDR2 SYDVKM come from the germline V gene. J gave up 7 bases and V 6 bases, and 2 bases lay outside the gene matches. The CDR3 is made up of 12 amino acids. The CDR3 region is CASSRDRGEQYF. For the CDR3, the DNA is TGTGCCAGCAGCAGGGACAGGGGGGAGCAGTACTTC.

The chain couples TRBV6-6 to TRBJ2-7, with TRBD2 as a possible D gene (5 bases). The CDR3 has 13 residues. The germline V and J ends were trimmed by 0 bases and 2 bases, with 5 bases remaining between them. Germline CDR1 is MNHNY and CDR2 is SVGAGI (reference sequence). The CDR3 spells CASSYSGAYEQYF. The CDR3 DNA follows: TGTGCCAGCAGTTACTCGGGAGCCTACGAGCAGTACTTC.

The chain recombines TRBV10-1 with TRBJ1-4; D uncertain. The CDR3 is made up of 15 amino acids. V lost 0 bases and J lost 8, with 13 bases in between. CDR1 and CDR2 from the germline V gene are WNHNN and SYGVQD (reference sequence). The CDR3 here is CASSESTGRKEKLFF. CDR3 coding DNA: TGCGCCAGCAGTGAGTCGACCGGGAGGAAGGAAAAACTGTTTTTT.

This clone was counted a single time. The J gene is TRBJ2-7, the V gene TRBV7-8, with a possible D match to TRBD1 (5 bases). Deletions cut 5 bases from V and 0 bases from J, with 17 bases between. The CDR3 extends over 16 amino acids. The germline V gene has CDR1 SGHVS and CDR2 FQNEAQ. The CDR3 nucleotides read TGTGCCAGCAGCCCCCAAGGGGCAGAACACTCCTACGAGCAGTACTTC. This encodes CASSPQGAEHSYEQYF.

The CDR3 reads CASSVSQGTNTEAFF. In DNA, the CDR3 is TGTGCCAGCAGCGTCTCACAGGGAACGAACACTGAAGCTTTCTTT. The V call is TRBV2, the J call TRBJ1-1, with D perhaps TRBD1 (6 bases). V lost 6 bases and J 1 base, leaving 15 bases between the germline ends. Germline lookup yields CDR1 SNHLY and CDR2 FYNNEI. The CDR3 is made up of 15 amino acids.

The rearrangement joins TRBV23-1 to TRBJ2-3; TRBD2 matches at 9 bases. TRBV23-1 is marked as an open reading frame, function uncertain. The CDR3 sequence is 19 residues long. Unmatched junction bases numbered 16, after V lost 0 bases and J lost 6 bases. The CDR3 is CASSQSGSGSRGTMDTQYF. CDR3 nucleotides: TGCGCCAGCAGTCAATCAGGTAGCGGGAGCCGAGGCACCATGGATACGCAGTATTTT.

This clone was recorded a few times. This rearrangement joins TRBV7-2 to TRBJ1-3, with D unresolved. Germline CDR1 and CDR2: SGHTA and FQGNSA. The V and J ends lost 5 bases and 0 bases respectively, with 14 bases between them. The CDR3 sequence is 16 residues long. This chain's CDR3 is CASSPVLGNSGNTIYF. CDR3 DNA: TGTGCCAGCAGCCCTGTCCTCGGGAACTCTGGAAACACCATATATTTT.

The chain combines TRBV5-6 with TRBJ2-3; 9 nucleotides match TRBD1. CDR1 is SGHDT and CDR2 is YYEEEE in the germline V gene. Trimming cost V 4 bases and J 1 base; bases outside gene matches: 7. This CDR3 is built from 16 residues. CDR3 amino acids: CASSGGTGRGTDTQYF. DNA of the CDR3: TGTGCCAGCAGCGGGGGGACAGGGAGGGGCACAGATACGCAGTATTTT.

The genes are TRBV5-1 and TRBJ2-7; 7 bases line up with TRBD2. Germline CDR1 SGHRS, CDR2 YFSETQ. The V segment lost 1 base and the J segment 3 bases; nucleotides outside the gene matches: 4. The CDR3 runs 14 residues. The CDR3 bases are TGCGCCAGCAGCTTGAGGGAGGGCCTCTACGAGCAGTACTTC. Translated: CASSLREGLYEQYF. Together with reference TRBV5-1 and TRBJ2-7, the CDR3 gives the full variable domain: KAGVTQTPRYLIKTRGQQVTLSCSPISGHRSVSWYQQTPGQGLQFLFEYFSETQRNKGNFPGRFSGRQFSNSRSEMNVSTLELGDSALYLCASSLREGLYEQYFGPGTRLTVT.

This chain links TRBV7-6 with TRBJ2-3; 8 nucleotides line up with TRBD2. Per germline, CDR1 SGHVS and CDR2 FNYEAQ. J gave up 4 bases and V 6 bases, and 9 bases lay outside the gene matches. This CDR3 is built from 15 residues. The CDR3 reads CASRQLAVGPDTQYF. As DNA, the CDR3 is TGTGCCAGCAGGCAACTAGCGGTGGGCCCAGATACGCAGTATTTT. The complete variable domain, with remaining parts taken from reference TRBV7-6 and TRBJ2-3, reads GAGVSQSPRYKVTKRGQDVALRCDPISGHVSLYWYRQALGQGPEFLTYFNYEAQQDKSGLPNDRFSAERPEGSISTLTIQRTEQRDSAMYRCASRQLAVGPDTQYFGPGTRLTVL.

This chain links TRBV25-1 with TRBJ1-6, with 9 bases matching TRBD1. CDR3 length: 17 amino acids. V was pared by 3 bases and J by 10 bases, with 13 bases of the junction left unmatched. CDR1 is MGHDK and CDR2 is SYGVNS in the germline V gene. CDR3: CASSDHRGRVVSSPLHF. The CDR3 nucleotides read TGTGCCAGCAGTGACCACAGGGGGCGCGTTGTCTCCTCACCCCTCCACTTT.

On this clone: Other DNA sequences in this sample translate to the same CDR3. The genes are TRBV28 and TRBJ1-3, with TRBD1 identical over 7 bases. Germline V gene data show CDR1 as MDHEN and CDR2 as SYDVKM. V lost 6 bases to trimming and J lost 0 bases; unmatched junction nucleotides: 2. The CDR3 contains 14 residues. DNA of the CDR3: TGTGCCAGCAGGACAGGGAGCTCTGGAAACACCATATATTTT. This codes for CASRTGSSGNTIYF.

The chain uses TRBV4-1 and TRBJ2-1, with TRBD2 identical over 11 bases. Germline V lookup: CDR1 MGHRA, CDR2 YSYEKL. J lost 5 bases, V lost 0 bases, and 6 bases had no gene match. This CDR3 has 17 amino acids. The CDR3 sequence: CASSQDTSGSVHNEQFF. Written as DNA, the CDR3 is TGCGCCAGCAGCCAAGATACTAGCGGGAGTGTCCACAATGAGCAGTTCTTC.